The clone carrying this T cell receptor (beta chain) has just a few counts. CDR3 length: 16 amino acids. V was clipped by 4 bases and J by 2 bases; unmatched bases: 11. Germline V gene data show CDR1 as LGHDT and CDR2 as YNNKEL (reference sequence). These data come from a study of blood T cell repertoires in COVID-19. Some clones are missing from TCRdb's copy, which holds only in-frame ones; the method was immunoSEQ multiplex PCR. The table includes some 150,000 clones, approximately 80% detected once. The sample was peripheral blood. This receptor was identified in a woman aged 70-85 years with COVID-19, enrolled during active disease. The rearrangement uses TRBV3-1 (or the pseudogene TRBV3-2) and TRBJ2-7; 7 bases fit TRBD1. The CDR3 reads CASSRTDTGTAYEQYF. Here the CDR3 DNA reads TGTGCCAGCAGCCGCACAGACACCGGGACAGCCTACGAGCAGTACTTC.